The 31 T cell receptor beta chains below all came from one sample that was sequenced in a study of T cell responses to AZD1222 COVID-19 vaccine. TCRdb's copy holds only in-frame clones and misses some; the assay was immunoSEQ multiplex PCR. The sample records 90,000 to 150,000 clones, approximately 90% being singletons. Sequenced here: peripheral blood, sampled on day 0 of AZD1222 vaccination. The receptors shown here come from an adult in good health.

J is TRBJ2-2 and V is TRBV7-2; the D is unclear. The V end lost 1 base, the J end lost 6 bases, and 6 bases lay between the germline ends. The CDR3 extends over 13 amino acids. Germline-derived CDR1 and CDR2 are SGHTA and FQGNSA. The CDR3 region is CASSLGSPGELFF. CDR3 sequence (DNA): TGTGCCAGCAGCTTAGGATCCCCCGGGGAGCTGTTTTTT.

The gene calls are TRBV27 and TRBJ2-1, with D perhaps given as TRBD1 or TRBD2 (5 bases each). The CDR3 spans 16 residues. The V end was cut by 8 bases, the J end by 7 bases, with 24 bases between. Germline CDR1 MNHEY, CDR2 SMNVEV (reference sequence). DNA for the CDR3: TGTGCCAGCGCATTATCCGGGGCAGGGCGAGGGAATGAGCAGTTCTTC. It is translated as CASALSGAGRGNEQFF.

The chain has TRBV18 and TRBJ2-7; D might be TRBD2 (6 bases). CDR3 length: 13 amino acids. Germline V gene lookup returns CDR1 KGHSH and CDR2 LQKENI. Trimming shortened V by 3 bases and J by 3 bases, and 9 bases separated the two germline ends. The CDR3 loop reads CASSPGLDYEQYF. DNA of the CDR3: TGTGCCAGCTCACCGGGACTCGACTACGAGCAGTACTTC.

The chain has TRBV28 and TRBJ2-2; tentative D call: TRBD1 (6 bases). Per the germline V gene, CDR1 is MDHEN and CDR2 is SYDVKM. V lost 6 bases to trimming and J lost 1 base, with 12 bases between them. This CDR3 comprises 15 residues. In DNA, the CDR3 is TGTGCCAGCAGCTCCGGGACACTGAACACCGGGGAGCTGTTTTTT. This encodes CASSSGTLNTGELFF.

The chain has TRBV19 and TRBJ1-1, with a possible D match to TRBD1 (5 bases). This CDR3 contains 15 residues. Germline values: CDR1 LNHDA, CDR2 SQIVND (reference sequence). Trimming removed 3 bases from V and 2 bases from J, with 13 bases in between. The CDR3, as DNA: TGTGCCAGTAGTATCCGCCGGACAAGAAACACTGAAGCTTTCTTT. Its protein product is CASSIRRTRNTEAFF.

The V and J genes are TRBV2 and TRBJ2-3, with TRBD1 matching 9 bases. The CDR3 totals 15 residues. V trimming: 2 bases; J trimming: 4 bases; junction bases outside the gene matches: 4. Germline assignment: CDR1 SNHLY and CDR2 FYNNEI. The CDR3 loop is CASSERDRESDTQYF. Written as DNA, the CDR3 is TGTGCCAGCAGTGAAAGGGACAGGGAGTCAGATACGCAGTATTTT.

This clone has a single count. This rearrangement joins TRBV18 to TRBJ1-2, with D maybe TRBD1 (6 bases). CDR1 and CDR2 from the germline V gene are KGHSH and LQKENI. The CDR3 is 15 amino acids. V lost 6 bases, J lost 13 bases, and 27 bases lay in between. CDR3 in amino acids: CASSTLGGDLSSGTF. The CDR3 DNA reads TGTGCCAGCTCCACGCTCGGGGGCGACTTATCGTCGGGCACCTTC. Based on the CDR3 plus reference TRBV18 and TRBJ1-2, the full variable domain is NAGVMQNPRHLVRRRGQEARLRCSPMKGHSHVYWYRQLPEEGLKFMVYLQKENIIDESGMPKERFSAEFPKEGPSILRIQQVVRGDSAAYFCASSTLGGDLSSGTFGSGTRLTVV.

This chain joins TRBV3-1 (or the pseudogene TRBV3-2) and TRBJ1-1; D is unresolved. Looked up from germline, CDR1 is LGHDT and CDR2 is YNNKEL (reference sequence). V was cut by 2 bases and J by 1 base, with 5 bases left in between. This CDR3 has 13 amino acids. The chain's CDR3 is CASSQLPNTEAFF. Written as DNA, the CDR3 is TGTGCCAGCAGCCAATTACCGAACACTGAAGCTTTCTTT.

The CDR3 region has the DNA TGTGCCTGGAGTCTCTATCAAAAAACGGGACATAACACCTTC. Protein sequence: CAWSLYQKTGHNTF. The chain employs TRBV30 and TRBJ1-2; D perhaps matches TRBD1 (6 bases). V was shortened by 2 bases and J by 12 bases, with 22 bases between the two germline ends. The CDR3 runs to 14 residues. Looked up from germline, CDR1 is GTSNPN and CDR2 is SVGIG (reference sequence).

V is TRBV30 and J is TRBJ1-6, with TRBD1 as a possible D gene (5 bases). The CDR3 totals 16 residues. V dropped 2 bases and J dropped 0 bases, with 11 bases sitting between them. Germline loops: CDR1 GTSNPN, CDR2 SVGIG (reference sequence). CDR3 DNA: TGTGCCTGGAGTTCGGGGGGGAGCTCCTATAATTCACCCCTCCACTTT. It encodes CAWSSGGSSYNSPLHF.

As concerns this clone: Because the CDR3's place on the DNA is in doubt, the DNA is left out and the CDR3 is given as listed by TCRdb. V usage is TRBV19 and J usage is TRBJ1-5. The germline gives CDR1 LNHDA, CDR2 SQIVND (reference sequence). The CDR3 numbers 14 amino acids, ends counted. The CDR3 spells CASSILARGQPQHF.

A single count supports this clone. The V and J genes are TRBV30 and TRBJ1-4; TRBD1 matches at 7 bases. Germline V gene lookup returns CDR1 GTSNPN and CDR2 SVGIG (reference sequence). J was trimmed by 5 bases and V by 5 bases; bases with no gene match: 5. The CDR3 is made up of 13 amino acids. The CDR3 DNA sequence: TGTGCCTGGCAGGGGGGAAGAAATGAAAAACTGTTTTTT. Protein product: CAWQGGRNEKLFF. Based on the CDR3 plus reference TRBV30 and TRBJ1-4, the full variable domain is SQTIHQWPATLVQPVGSPLSLECTVEGTSNPNLYWYRQAAGRGLQLLFYSVGIGQISSEVPQNLSASRPQDRQFILSSKKLLLSDSGFYLCAWQGGRNEKLFFGSGTQLSVL.

V gene TRBV28 combines with J gene TRBJ2-3, with 14 bases lining up with TRBD2. The germline V gene has CDR1 MDHEN and CDR2 SYDVKM. V lost 4 bases, J lost 4 bases, and 7 bases stayed unmatched. This CDR3 has 17 residues. CDR3 sequence reads: CASSSPPTSGRADTQYF. CDR3 in DNA: TGTGCCAGCAGTTCCCCCCCGACTAGCGGGAGGGCAGATACGCAGTATTTT.

This clone was counted only a few times. This chain joins TRBV6-1 and TRBJ1-5; no reliable D call. This CDR3 has 13 residues. Per germline, CDR1 MNHNS and CDR2 SASEGT. V lost 3 bases and J lost 9, with 12 bases in between. Here the CDR3 DNA reads TGTGCCAGCAGTGACGGGGTTCGGGGGCCCCAGCATTTT. This codes for CASSDGVRGPQHF.

This chain joins TRBV5-1 and TRBJ1-2; 11 nucleotides agree with TRBD1. There are 14 residues in the CDR3. CDR1 is SGHRS, CDR2 YFSETQ, per germline. The V gene end was trimmed by 6 bases and the J gene end by 3 bases; junction bases not matched to a gene: 4. The CDR3, as DNA: TGCGCCAGCACGGGGACAGGGGGTGACTATGGCTACACCTTC. Protein sequence: CASTGTGGDYGYTF.

This chain uses TRBV23-1 with TRBJ2-3; either TRBD1 or TRBD2 may fit D (7 bases each). TRBV23-1 is placed among ORFs of uncertain function. The CDR3 spans 17 residues. The ends were cut back, 3 bases at V and 2 bases at J, with 18 bases in the middle. Here the CDR3 DNA reads TGCGCCAGCAGTCAGCCAGGGGGGGGCAAGCACACAGATACGCAGTATTTT. It specifies CASSQPGGGKHTDTQYF.

The chain carries TRBV5-6 and TRBJ1-1; TRBD1 matches at 7 bases. The CDR3 sequence is 16 residues long. From germline, CDR1 is SGHDT and CDR2 YYEEEE. V dropped 4 bases and J dropped 1; count of bases not matched to a gene: 10. CDR3 residues: CASSAGTAYSNTEAFF. In DNA form, the CDR3 reads TGTGCCAGCAGCGCCGGGACAGCTTACTCGAACACTGAAGCTTTCTTT. Using reference TRBV5-6 and TRBJ1-1 for the parts outside the CDR3, the full variable domain is DAGVTQSPTHLIKTRGQQVTLRCSPKSGHDTVSWYQQALGQGPQFIFQYYEEEERQRGNFPDRFSGHQFPNYSSELNVNALLLGDSALYLCASSAGTAYSNTEAFFGQGTRLTVV.

This chain joins TRBV6-6 and TRBJ2-7; 12 positions match TRBD1. V lost 5 bases, J lost 4 bases, and 6 bases stayed unmatched. Germline V CDR1 and CDR2: MNHNY, SVGAGI (reference sequence). The CDR3 has 15 amino acids. The CDR3 sequence: CASSRPGQGAYEQYF. In DNA form, the CDR3 reads TGTGCCAGCAGTCGCCCGGGACAGGGGGCTTACGAGCAGTACTTC.

The V and J genes are TRBV19 and TRBJ2-1, with 10 bases identical to TRBD2. Germline trimming cut 0 bases from V and 3 bases from J; bases unmatched to any gene: 5. CDR3 length: 17 amino acids. From germline, CDR1 is LNHDA and CDR2 SQIVND (reference sequence). The DNA for the CDR3 is TGTGCCAGTAGTATAGATCGCGGACTAGCGGTCTACAATGAGCAGTTCTTC. As protein: CASSIDRGLAVYNEQFF.

The chain links TRBV5-1 to TRBJ1-1, with D perhaps TRBD1 (5 bases). This CDR3 is built from 17 residues. CDR1 is SGHRS and CDR2 is YFSETQ in the germline V gene. V lost 0 bases and J lost 0, with 15 bases in between. DNA of the CDR3: TGCGCCAGCAGCTTGGGGTCCACAAAGGGGATGAACACTGAAGCTTTCTTT. Protein: CASSLGSTKGMNTEAFF.

This chain connects TRBV7-2 to TRBJ1-4; the D gene is possibly TRBD1 (6 bases). Germline V gene lookup returns CDR1 SGHTA and CDR2 FQGNSA. There are 15 residues in the CDR3. V was trimmed by 3 bases and J by 1 base, leaving 9 bases between them. CDR3 region: CASSLGGRTNEKLFF. CDR3 DNA: TGTGCCAGCAGCTTGGGGGGCAGAACTAATGAAAAACTGTTTTTT.

The V and J genes are TRBV30 and TRBJ1-5; no reliable D call. V was shortened by 0 bases and J by 5 bases, with 8 bases between the two germline ends. The CDR3 runs to 13 residues. Per the germline V gene, CDR1 is GTSNPN and CDR2 is SVGIG (reference sequence). CDR3 region: CAWSVGRHQPQHF. The DNA of the CDR3 is TGTGCCTGGAGTGTGGGTCGGCATCAGCCCCAGCATTTT.

The V gene is TRBV6-5, the J gene TRBJ2-3, with D unclear. In germline, CDR1 is MNHEY, CDR2 SVGAGI. V dropped 6 bases and J dropped 2 bases, with 12 bases sitting between them. The CDR3 length is 14 residues. CDR3 loop: CASRLFGYTDTQYF. The CDR3 DNA reads as TGTGCCAGCAGATTGTTCGGGTACACAGATACGCAGTATTTT.

V usage is TRBV6-2 or TRBV6-3 and J usage is TRBJ2-1; 14 bases fit TRBD2. Trimming at V came to 6 bases and at J to 9 bases, leaving 10 bases not matched to a gene. This CDR3 is 16 amino acids long. Germline values: CDR1 MNHEY, CDR2 SVGEGT. This CDR3 reads CASSPPGLAGAGEQFF. Here the CDR3 DNA reads TGTGCCAGCAGCCCTCCGGGACTAGCGGGAGCCGGTGAGCAGTTCTTC.

This clone is a singleton in its sample. The CDR3 DNA sequence: TGTGCCAGCAGTTACTATCGAGCCGGGGAGCTGTTTTTT. Translation gives CASSYYRAGELFF. J is TRBJ2-2 and V is TRBV6-5; D ambiguous. V was shortened by 1 base and J by 6 bases, with 6 bases between the two germline ends. This CDR3 has 13 amino acids. CDR1 is MNHEY and CDR2 is SVGAGI in the germline V gene.

V is TRBV4-1 and J is TRBJ2-2, with a tentative D call TRBD1 (6 bases). The CDR3 is made up of 16 amino acids. CDR1 is MGHRA and CDR2 is YSYEKL in the germline V gene. Trimming took 1 base from V and 6 from J, leaving 15 bases between them. The CDR3 DNA reads TGCGCCAGCAGCCAAGCCCTAAGGACAGTTTCCGGGGAGCTGTTTTTT. It specifies CASSQALRTVSGELFF.

This rearrangement joins TRBV25-1 to TRBJ2-7, with D unclear. This CDR3 has 12 residues. Germline V lookup: CDR1 MGHDK, CDR2 SYGVNS. The V end was cut by 4 bases, the J end by 2 bases, with 6 bases between. Here the CDR3 reads CASSGTPYEQYF. CDR3 DNA sequence: TGTGCCAGCAGTGGGACGCCCTACGAGCAGTACTTC.

The chain carries TRBV4-2 and TRBJ2-3; D unresolved. V dropped 0 bases and J dropped 3 bases, with 10 bases sitting between them. The CDR3 loop spans 15 amino acids. Per germline, CDR1 LGHNA and CDR2 YNFKEQ. CDR3 coding DNA: TGTGCCAGCAGCCAAGATAGTCTATCTACAGATACGCAGTATTTT. Translated, it gives CASSQDSLSTDTQYF.

V gene TRBV19 combines with J gene TRBJ2-3; D may be TRBD2 (5 bases). The CDR3 is 16 amino acids. V was pared by 3 bases and J by 6 bases, with 19 bases between. CDR1 is LNHDA, CDR2 SQIVND, per germline (reference sequence). CDR3 sequence reads: CASSIRGPDMGDTQYF. Written as DNA, the CDR3 is TGTGCCAGTAGTATTCGCGGGCCCGACATGGGCGATACGCAGTATTTT.

The chain employs TRBV5-1 and TRBJ1-4; TRBD1 agrees at 7 bases. Germline V lookup: CDR1 SGHRS, CDR2 YFSETQ. J lost 6 bases, V lost 0 bases, and 5 bases had no gene match. The CDR3 length is 15 residues. The CDR3 loop reads CASSLVAGGDEKLFF. In DNA, the CDR3 is TGCGCCAGCAGCTTGGTCGCAGGGGGGGATGAAAAACTGTTTTTT.

V usage is TRBV30 and J usage is TRBJ1-1; possible D gene TRBD1, 6 bases. Germline V lookup: CDR1 GTSNPN, CDR2 SVGIG (reference sequence). The ends were cut back, 3 bases at V and 5 bases at J, with 25 bases in the middle. This CDR3 has 17 amino acids. This chain's CDR3 is CAWSARIKGGGGTEAFF. DNA of the CDR3: TGTGCCTGGAGCGCCAGGATCAAGGGGGGCGGTGGTACTGAAGCTTTCTTT.